Shown below are 27 T cell receptor beta chains from a single sample sequenced in a study of blood T cell repertoires in COVID-19. The method was immunoSEQ multiplex PCR; TCRdb's version includes in-frame clones alone and lacks a portion of them. The sample includes a few hundred thousand clones, 90% of them seen just once. Sequencing input: peripheral blood. Receptors were obtained from a woman between 55 and 75 years old with COVID-19, enrolled during active disease.

This sequence joins TRBV19 and TRBJ2-5; TRBD1 matches at 10 bases. V lost 7 bases to trimming and J lost 5 bases; unmatched junction nucleotides: 7. Germline V lookup: CDR1 LNHDA, CDR2 SQIVND (reference sequence). This CDR3 has 14 residues. The CDR3 bases are TGTGCCAGTAAACCGCAGGGACAGGGGGAGACCCAGTACTTC. It codes for CASKPQGQGETQYF. The variable domain in full, with the rest retrieved from reference TRBV19 and TRBJ2-5, is DGGITQSPKYLFRKEGQNVTLSCEQNLNHDAMYWYRQDPGQGLRLIYYSQIVNDFQKGDIAEGYSVSREKKESFPLTVTSAQKNPTAFYLCASKPQGQGETQYFGPGTRLLVL.

CDR3 coding DNA: TGCGCCAGCAGCTTGGCCGGGGGGCAGCCCCAGCATTTT. Translated: CASSLAGGQPQHF. This chain uses TRBV5-1 with TRBJ1-5, with D perhaps matching TRBD1 (5 bases). Germline V lookup: CDR1 SGHRS, CDR2 YFSETQ. Deletions cut 0 bases from V and 7 bases from J, with 8 bases between. This CDR3 has 13 amino acids.

The chain combines TRBV13 with TRBJ1-1; 7 nucleotides align to TRBD1. This CDR3 has 14 amino acids. The germline V gene has CDR1 PRHDT and CDR2 FYEKMQ (reference sequence). V shed 3 bases and J 0 bases; nucleotides not matched to a gene: 1. The CDR3 coding sequence is TGTGCCAGCAGCTTTGGACAGGTGAACACTGAAGCTTTCTTT. It translates to CASSFGQVNTEAFF.

The gene calls are TRBV6-5 and TRBJ1-1; D is ambiguous. V lost 7 bases, J lost 3 bases, and 18 bases lay in between. The V gene's germline CDR1 is MNHEY and CDR2 SVGAGI. The CDR3 sequence is 15 residues long. CDR3 nucleotides: TGTGCCAGCACTCGAAAAGGAAGTAGCGACACTGAAGCTTTCTTT. Its protein product is CASTRKGSSDTEAFF.

This sequence joins TRBV2 and TRBJ1-5; D call uncertain. Germline V gene lookup returns CDR1 SNHLY and CDR2 FYNNEI. With 6 bases removed from V and 5 bases from J, the gap between germline ends came to 17 bases. The CDR3 runs 15 residues. CDR3: CASRLSRTWDQPQHF. The CDR3 DNA is TGTGCCAGCAGGCTGAGCAGGACTTGGGATCAGCCCCAGCATTTT. The variable domain in full, completed from reference TRBV2 and TRBJ1-5, reads EPEVTQTPSHQVTQMGQEVILRCVPISNHLYFYWYRQILGQKVEFLVSFYNNEISEKSEIFDDQFSVERPDGSNFTLKIRSTKLEDSAMYFCASRLSRTWDQPQHFGDGTRLSIL.

The gene calls are TRBV3-1 (or the pseudogene TRBV3-2) and TRBJ1-1, with D unresolved. Germline CDR1 LGHDT, CDR2 YNNKEL (reference sequence). Trimming stripped 3 bases from V and 0 bases from J, with 8 bases between. The CDR3 is 14 residues long. The CDR3 DNA follows: TGTGCCAGCAGCCATCTCCTAATGAACACTGAAGCTTTCTTT. Protein: CASSHLLMNTEAFF.

The V call is TRBV6-2 or TRBV6-3, the J call TRBJ1-1; D possibly corresponds to TRBD1 (5 bases). The CDR3 is 15 amino acids. From germline, CDR1 is MNHEY and CDR2 SVGEGT. Trimming left V 5 bases short and J 8 bases short, with 21 bases between. The CDR3 reads CASSTGGGGILEAFF. Here the CDR3 DNA reads TGTGCCAGCAGTACCGGGGGGGGAGGGATTCTGGAAGCTTTCTTT.

Points on this clone: Within the sample, other DNA sequences also encode this same CDR3. The rearrangement joins TRBV6-5 to TRBJ1-2; 9 positions agree with TRBD1. CDR3 length: 13 amino acids. The V gene end was trimmed by 5 bases and the J gene end by 4 bases; junction bases not matched to a gene: 2. Germline lookup yields CDR1 MNHEY and CDR2 SVGAGI. The CDR3 loop is CASSRDRAYGYTF. The CDR3 region has the DNA TGTGCCAGCAGTCGGGACAGGGCCTATGGCTACACCTTC.

This chain connects TRBV5-1 to TRBJ1-4; 9 nucleotides line up with TRBD1. Germline V gene data show CDR1 as SGHRS and CDR2 as YFSETQ. The CDR3 has 18 amino acids. With 5 bases clipped from V and 8 bases from J, the junction kept 19 bases outside the gene matches. The CDR3 coding sequence is TGCGCCAGCAGTTTCGGGAGGGGACAGGGTAGGACACCGGAAAAACTGTTTTTT. This sequence encodes CASSFGRGQGRTPEKLFF. The entire variable domain, with the rest obtained from reference TRBV5-1 and TRBJ1-4, is as follows: KAGVTQTPRYLIKTRGQQVTLSCSPISGHRSVSWYQQTPGQGLQFLFEYFSETQRNKGNFPGRFSGRQFSNSRSEMNVSTLELGDSALYLCASSFGRGQGRTPEKLFFGSGTQLSVL.

The V gene is TRBV9, the J gene TRBJ2-1, with 12 bases fitting TRBD1. The CDR3 sequence is 16 residues long. Trimming cost V 0 bases and J 9 bases; bases outside gene matches: 7. Germline V gene data show CDR1 as SGDLS and CDR2 as YYNGEE. The CDR3 DNA sequence: TGTGCCAGCAGCGTAGAGGGACAGGGGGCTCAGGGTGAGCAGTTCTTC. This encodes CASSVEGQGAQGEQFF.

In its sample, this clone was seen a few times. The J gene is TRBJ1-6, the V gene TRBV14, with D uncertain. Per germline, CDR1 SGHDN and CDR2 FVKESK. CDR3 size: 11 residues. With 5 bases removed from V and 10 bases from J, the gap between germline ends came to 6 bases. The CDR3 DNA reads as TGTGCCAGCAGCTCGGGGTCACCCCTCCACTTT. This sequence encodes CASSSGSPLHF.

The V call is TRBV5-1, the J call TRBJ2-7; 8 nucleotides agree with TRBD2. V lost 3 bases to trimming and J lost 4 bases; unmatched junction nucleotides: 21. This CDR3 contains 19 residues. Germline V gene lookup returns CDR1 SGHRS and CDR2 YFSETQ. The CDR3 nucleotides read TGCGCCAGCAGCTGGGCCCCACCCCGGGCGGGGGGCCTCGGGTACGAGCAGTACTTC. This gives the protein CASSWAPPRAGGLGYEQYF.

The chain employs TRBV11-2 and TRBJ1-2; weak D call: TRBD1 (5 bases). Looked up from germline, CDR1 is SGHAT and CDR2 is FQNNGV. The CDR3 is made up of 13 amino acids. V was pared by 7 bases and J by 8 bases, with 17 bases between. CDR3 protein: CASTRRDSYGYTF. The CDR3, as DNA: TGTGCCAGCACACGGCGGGACTCCTACGGCTACACCTTC.

J is TRBJ1-4 and V is TRBV5-1; D is perhaps TRBD1 (5 bases). CDR1 and CDR2 from the germline V gene are SGHRS and YFSETQ. Trimming stripped 4 bases from V and 8 bases from J, with 12 bases between. This CDR3 is 13 amino acids long. The CDR3 protein is CASSRDLGEKLFF. The CDR3 region has the DNA TGCGCCAGCAGCCGGGACTTGGGGGAAAAACTGTTTTTT.

V usage is TRBV18 and J usage is TRBJ1-5; 7 bases match TRBD1. CDR3 length: 16 amino acids. Trimming at V came to 2 bases and at J to 0 bases, leaving 4 bases not matched to a gene. Germline CDR1 reads KGHSH; CDR2 reads LQKENI. The CDR3 spells CASSPGGTDSNQPQHF. CDR3 DNA sequence: TGTGCCAGCTCACCAGGGGGGACAGATAGCAATCAGCCCCAGCATTTT.

The chain links TRBV15 to TRBJ2-1; 10 bases line up with TRBD2. With V trimmed by 1 base and J by 7 bases, 7 bases remained unmatched. Germline-derived CDR1 and CDR2 are LNHNV and YYDKDF (reference sequence). The CDR3 sequence is 16 residues long. As DNA, the CDR3 is TGTGCCACCAGCAGAGTGGATAGCGGGGGGAGGAATGAGCAGTTCTTC. The encoded protein is CATSRVDSGGRNEQFF.

The chain joins TRBV5-1 to TRBJ2-1; D not resolved. The CDR3 is 14 amino acids. The V and J ends lost 0 bases and 0 bases respectively, with 4 bases between them. CDR1 is SGHRS and CDR2 is YFSETQ in the germline V gene. For the CDR3, the DNA is TGCGCCAGCAGCTTGGACACCTCCTACAATGAGCAGTTCTTC. As protein: CASSLDTSYNEQFF.

The rearrangement links TRBV19 to TRBJ2-2, with D maybe TRBD1 (5 bases). The ends were cut back, 8 bases at V and 6 bases at J, with 16 bases in the middle. The length of the CDR3 is 14 residues. CDR1 LNHDA and CDR2 SQIVND come from the germline V gene (reference sequence). CDR3 DNA sequence: TGTGCCAGTCAAACTTCCTCAGGGCCCGGGGAGCTGTTTTTT. Protein: CASQTSSGPGELFF.

This chain connects TRBV4-3 to TRBJ1-4; TRBD1 matches at 8 bases. This CDR3 region has 16 residues. V lost 3 bases to trimming and J lost 4 bases; unmatched junction nucleotides: 7. Germline lookup yields CDR1 LGHNA and CDR2 YSLEER. The CDR3 sequence is CASSQGQGAGNEKLFF. CDR3 nucleotides: TGCGCCAGCAGCCAGGGGCAGGGGGCCGGTAATGAAAAACTGTTTTTT.

The rearrangement uses TRBV9 and TRBJ1-1; D might be TRBD1 (5 bases). The CDR3 extends over 14 amino acids. With 4 bases removed from V and 8 bases from J, the gap between germline ends came to 18 bases. The germline CDR1 and CDR2 sequences are SGDLS and YYNGEE. The CDR3 nucleotides are TGTGCCAGCAGCTCCCAGTCAGGGAACCTCGAAGCTTTCTTT. Encoded protein: CASSSQSGNLEAFF.

The V gene is TRBV5-1, the J gene TRBJ2-5; 9 nucleotides agree with TRBD2. The junction had 7 bases not matched to a gene; V was cut back by 0 bases and J by 4 bases. Germline V lookup: CDR1 SGHRS, CDR2 YFSETQ. The CDR3 consists of 16 residues. The CDR3, as DNA: TGCGCCAGCAGCTTGGATCCGCGGGGGGGTTCAGAGACCCAGTACTTC. The encoded protein is CASSLDPRGGSETQYF.

The V and J genes are TRBV5-1 and TRBJ2-1, with D maybe TRBD2 (6 bases). The CDR3 is made up of 15 amino acids. V lost 4 bases and J 0 bases, leaving 11 bases between the germline ends. CDR1 is SGHRS, CDR2 YFSETQ, per germline. The CDR3 region is CASSPGESSYNEQFF. DNA for the CDR3: TGCGCCAGCAGCCCGGGGGAGAGCTCCTACAATGAGCAGTTCTTC.

J is TRBJ2-7 and V is TRBV6-5; 8 nucleotides agree with TRBD1. The CDR3 consists of 13 residues. V shed 2 bases, J shed 6 bases, and the junction held 3 bases outside the gene matches. The germline CDR1 and CDR2 sequences are MNHEY and SVGAGI. CDR3 protein: CASSYRTGIEQYF. Here the CDR3 DNA reads TGTGCCAGCAGTTACCGGACAGGGATCGAGCAGTACTTC.

The chain combines TRBV19 with TRBJ2-3; 13 bases match TRBD2. Germline trimming cut 5 bases from V and 8 bases from J; bases unmatched to any gene: 10. The CDR3 loop spans 16 amino acids. The germline V gene encodes CDR1 LNHDA and CDR2 SQIVND (reference sequence). CDR3 amino acids: CASSSTSGGALFTQYF. CDR3 DNA sequence: TGTGCCAGTAGTTCAACTAGCGGGGGGGCTCTCTTTACGCAGTATTTT.

The table lists this clone with a count of one. This chain connects TRBV7-9 to TRBJ2-3; the D is unclear. Trimming took 3 bases from V and 2 from J, leaving 9 bases between them. The CDR3 is made up of 14 amino acids. CDR1 and CDR2 (germline): SEHNR, FQNEAQ (reference sequence). The CDR3 reads CASSFAGNTDTQYF. DNA of the CDR3: TGTGCCAGCAGCTTTGCAGGAAACACAGATACGCAGTATTTT.

The rearrangement links TRBV20-1 to TRBJ2-2; weak D call: TRBD1 (5 bases). Trimming stripped 3 bases from V and 5 bases from J, with 19 bases between. Germline assignment: CDR1 DFQATT and CDR2 SNEGSKA (reference sequence). The CDR3 is made up of 16 amino acids. CDR3 nucleotides: TGCAGTGCTAGTCGGCCTGGACAAAGGGGTACCGGGGAGCTGTTTTTT. It codes for CSASRPGQRGTGELFF.

The V call is TRBV7-8, the J call TRBJ2-5; possible D gene TRBD1, 6 bases. The CDR3 spans 15 residues. Trimming removed 2 bases at V and 4 bases at J, with 14 bases between. The V gene's germline CDR1 is SGHVS and CDR2 FQNEAQ. The CDR3 region is CASSLSRGEGETQYF. In DNA form, the CDR3 reads TGTGCCAGCAGCTTAAGCAGGGGCGAGGGAGAGACCCAGTACTTC. Full variable domain (remainder filled in from reference TRBV7-8 and TRBJ2-5): GAGVSQSPRYKVAKRGQDVALRCDPISGHVSLFWYQQALGQGPEFLTYFQNEAQLDKSGLPSDRFFAERPEGSVSTLKIQRTQQEDSAVYLCASSLSRGEGETQYFGPGTRLLVL.